The 21 T cell receptor beta chains reported below all come from one sample, sequenced in a study of cytotoxic CD8 clonotypes in ibrutinib-treated CLL listed by TCRdb under 2021. The intended sense of this specimen's time point label: roughly 2 years on ibrutinib. Libraries were constructed by the immunoSEQ multiplex PCR assay. The immuneACCESS repertoire file appears here via TCRdb, limited to in-frame rearrangements. These files lack a portion of the clones; in checked studies, under half of the deficit traces to unresolved V genes, and the cause of the others is not known. In all, the sample holds approximately 150,000 clones, and about 80% of those were seen once. Over 4.5% of the sample is taken by the ten largest. This material consisted of PBMCs, taken after 24 months of ibrutinib treatment. The source of these receptors is a human donor with chronic lymphocytic leukemia.

This chain connects TRBV6-6 to TRBJ2-7; D assignment may be TRBD1 or TRBD2 (5 bases each). V was cut by 8 bases and J by 6 bases, with 14 bases left in between. The CDR3 has 12 amino acids. Germline assignment: CDR1 MNHNY and CDR2 SVGAGI (reference sequence). The CDR3 nucleotides are TGTGCCAGCCGGGGTGCAGGGCTCGAGCAGTACTTC. Translation: CASRGAGLEQYF.

The CDR3 loop is CAIRDPRDTRSYEQYF. For the CDR3, the DNA is TGTGCCATCAGAGATCCCCGGGACACCCGCTCCTACGAGCAGTACTTC. The genes are TRBV10-3 and TRBJ2-7; maybe TRBD1 (6 bases). V dropped 6 bases and J dropped 0 bases, with 18 bases sitting between them. Germline CDR1 ENHRY, CDR2 SYGVKD. The CDR3 totals 16 residues.

This clone has only one observation. The chain recombines TRBV4-3 with TRBJ2-7; 9 bases align to TRBD1. The CDR3 contains 15 residues. Germline V gives CDR1 LGHNA, CDR2 YSLEER. The V and J ends lost 1 base and 5 bases, in that order; junction bases with no gene match: 6. In DNA, the CDR3 is TGCGCCAGCAGCCAAGGGGGACAGGGTTACCACGAGCAGTACTTC. As protein: CASSQGGQGYHEQYF.

V and J are TRBV5-1 and TRBJ2-7; D perhaps matches TRBD1 (6 bases). The CDR3 is made up of 15 amino acids. Trimming removed 4 bases from V and 2 bases from J, with 16 bases in between. Per germline, CDR1 SGHRS and CDR2 YFSETQ. CDR3 DNA sequence: TGCGCCAGCAGCCCCGCTCCAGGACAGACCTACGAGCAGTACTTC. Amino acid sequence: CASSPAPGQTYEQYF.

The chain is built from TRBV9 and TRBJ2-1, with 10 bases matching TRBD2. The CDR3 loop spans 15 amino acids. V dropped 3 bases and J dropped 6; count of bases not matched to a gene: 6. Looked up from germline, CDR1 is SGDLS and CDR2 is YYNGEE. CDR3 sequence reads: CASSGGLAEANEQFF. The CDR3 DNA follows: TGTGCCAGCAGCGGCGGACTAGCGGAGGCCAATGAGCAGTTCTTC.

This clone was recorded once. V usage is TRBV7-2 and J usage is TRBJ2-2, with a weak D call TRBD2 (7 bases). Trimming took 0 bases from V and 4 from J, leaving 9 bases between them. Germline V gene lookup returns CDR1 SGHTA and CDR2 FQGNSA. This CDR3 comprises 15 residues. The CDR3 DNA is TGTGCCAGCAGCTTAGCGCGGGGGCCCACCGGGGAGCTGTTTTTT. This codes for CASSLARGPTGELFF.

This clone showed up just once. This chain links TRBV25-1 with TRBJ1-1; 9 nucleotides line up with TRBD1. Unmatched junction bases numbered 13, after V lost 7 bases and J lost 4 bases. This CDR3 has 16 residues. The V gene's germline CDR1 is MGHDK and CDR2 SYGVNS. The CDR3 DNA reads TGTGCCAGCAAGTCGGGACAGGGTCTTTGGGGCACTGAAGCTTTCTTT. It is translated as CASKSGQGLWGTEAFF.

CDR3 region: CASSPGSGELFF. CDR3 DNA sequence: TGTGCCAGCAGTCCAGGGTCCGGGGAGCTGTTTTTT. The V call is TRBV6-5, the J call TRBJ2-2; TRBD1 might be the D (5 bases). CDR1 and CDR2 from the germline V gene are MNHEY and SVGAGI. The CDR3 is 12 amino acids. With 5 bases removed from V and 6 bases from J, the gap between germline ends came to 7 bases.

This rearrangement joins TRBV14 to TRBJ2-5; no firm D call. V was clipped by 0 bases and J by 5 bases, with 13 bases between them. CDR1 is SGHDN, CDR2 FVKESK, per germline. The CDR3 totals 15 residues. CDR3 sequence (DNA): TGTGCCAGCAGCCAAGAAGGGTACCGACTGGAGACCCAGTACTTC. This codes for CASSQEGYRLETQYF.

The genes are TRBV7-8 and TRBJ2-5; maybe TRBD1 (6 bases). The CDR3 is 15 residues long. CDR1 and CDR2 (germline): SGHVS, FQNEAQ. V lost 4 bases and J 3 bases, leaving 15 bases between the germline ends. The CDR3 nucleotides read TGTGCCAGCAGCTCCACTAGGGGGTATGAAGAGACCCAGTACTTC. Translated: CASSSTRGYEETQYF. Variable domain in full (rest from reference TRBV7-8 and TRBJ2-5): GAGVSQSPRYKVAKRGQDVALRCDPISGHVSLFWYQQALGQGPEFLTYFQNEAQLDKSGLPSDRFFAERPEGSVSTLKIQRTQQEDSAVYLCASSSTRGYEETQYFGPGTRLLVL.

In DNA form, the CDR3 reads TGTGCCAGCAGCTTAGGATGGGGGACCGGGAAGGAAAAACTGTTTTTT. Amino acid sequence: CASSLGWGTGKEKLFF. The J gene is TRBJ1-4, the V gene TRBV7-2; D is possibly TRBD1 (5 bases). Trimming stripped 1 base from V and 8 bases from J, with 17 bases between. This CDR3 is 16 amino acids long. Germline loops: CDR1 SGHTA, CDR2 FQGNSA.

The chain recombines TRBV4-2 with TRBJ1-6; 9 bases are shared with TRBD1. V shed 4 bases, J shed 5 bases, and the junction held 6 bases outside the gene matches. CDR3 size: 16 residues. Germline V gene lookup returns CDR1 LGHNA and CDR2 YNFKEQ. The CDR3 DNA is TGTGCCAGCAGCCCTTCCGGGACAGGGAATAATTCACCCCTCCACTTT. Translation: CASSPSGTGNNSPLHF.

This sequence joins TRBV2 and TRBJ2-5; possibly TRBD1 for D (5 bases). Germline V lookup: CDR1 SNHLY, CDR2 FYNNEI. Trimming stripped 0 bases from V and 4 bases from J, with 15 bases between. CDR3 length: 16 amino acids. The CDR3 reads CASSEATYFRGETQYF. DNA for the CDR3: TGTGCCAGCAGTGAAGCAACCTACTTTAGGGGAGAGACCCAGTACTTC.

The V gene is TRBV9, the J gene TRBJ2-7, with D hard to call. CDR3 length: 14 amino acids. From germline, CDR1 is SGDLS and CDR2 YYNGEE. Trimming stripped 1 base from V and 2 bases from J, with 10 bases between. CDR3 DNA sequence: TGTGCCAGCAGCGTAATGAGTACCACCTACGAGCAGTACTTC. Its protein product is CASSVMSTTYEQYF.

This chain links TRBV18 with TRBJ2-7; no definite D call. The CDR3 runs to 13 residues. Trimming shortened V by 3 bases and J by 9 bases, and 15 bases separated the two germline ends. The germline CDR1 and CDR2 sequences are KGHSH and LQKENI. CDR3: CASSPDAGSGQYF. For the CDR3, the DNA is TGTGCCAGCTCACCCGATGCCGGCTCGGGGCAGTACTTC.

This clone came up once. V usage is TRBV10-3 and J usage is TRBJ2-1; 7 bases are shared with TRBD1. The junction had 8 bases not matched to a gene; V was cut back by 3 bases and J by 6 bases. In germline, CDR1 is ENHRY, CDR2 SYGVKD. The CDR3 sequence is 15 residues long. CDR3 protein: CAISDRPQGFNEQFF. CDR3 DNA sequence: TGTGCCATCAGTGATAGACCACAGGGGTTCAATGAGCAGTTCTTC.

This clone appeared once. V is TRBV6-6 and J is TRBJ1-5; the match to TRBD1 covers 11 bases. Germline V gene data show CDR1 as MNHNY and CDR2 as SVGAGI (reference sequence). Trimming removed 11 bases from V and 5 bases from J; junction bases left unmatched: 5. There are 13 residues in the CDR3. The CDR3 here is CAGGTGGDQPQHF. DNA for the CDR3: TGTGCCGGCGGGACAGGGGGAGATCAGCCCCAGCATTTT.

This chain uses TRBV4-1 with TRBJ2-5, with 7 bases identical to TRBD2. The CDR3 length is 16 residues. V lost 0 bases, J lost 2 bases, and 6 bases stayed unmatched. The germline CDR1 and CDR2 sequences are MGHRA and YSYEKL. DNA of the CDR3: TGCGCCAGCAGCCAAGATCCAACGGGAGGACAAGAGACCCAGTACTTC. It is translated as CASSQDPTGGQETQYF.

This chain joins TRBV5-1 and TRBJ1-2; D uncertain. The CDR3 has 12 residues. V was cut by 4 bases and J by 6 bases, with 10 bases left in between. In germline, CDR1 is SGHRS, CDR2 YFSETQ. CDR3 in amino acids: CASSNGNHGYTF. CDR3 DNA sequence: TGCGCCAGCAGCAACGGGAACCATGGCTACACCTTC.

The rearrangement links TRBV4-3 to TRBJ2-7; 7 bases agree with TRBD1. Germline V CDR1 and CDR2: LGHNA, YSLEER. This CDR3 region has 18 residues. V shed 0 bases and J 2 bases; nucleotides not matched to a gene: 13. CDR3 residues: CASSQDPPTGFIPYEQYF. CDR3 sequence (DNA): TGCGCCAGCAGCCAAGATCCCCCGACAGGGTTTATTCCCTACGAGCAGTACTTC.

This clone was observed a handful of times. Compared with germline, one end of the junction differs, possibly owing to a read error. V and J are TRBV7-2 and TRBJ1-2; D is unresolved. This CDR3 contains 10 residues. The germline V gene has CDR1 SGHTA and CDR2 FQGNSA. The CDR3 is CASSFRQLVF. Written as DNA, the CDR3 is TGTGCCAGCAGCTTCAGGCAGTTGGTCTTC.